These 15 T cell receptor beta chains were sequenced from one sample in a study of CD8 T cells in ankylosing spondylitis. TCRdb redid the calling of the 5' RACE reads with MiXCR, one entry per CDR3 protein. This sample has 300,000 to 350,000 distinct CDR3 sequences, with approximately 14% found just once. The sequenced material came from blood, either unsorted or a sorted T cell fraction (not recorded which). The receptors shown here come from a male donor with ankylosing spondylitis or in good health (not recorded which).

The table lists this clonotype with many counts. The rearrangement uses TRBV4-1 and TRBJ2-1; D not resolved. CDR3 length: 16 residues. CDR1 is MGHRA, CDR2 YSYEKL, per germline. V was trimmed by 0 bases and J by 0 bases, leaving 9 bases between them. DNA of the CDR3: TGCGCCAGCAGCCAAGATAGTAGTAACTCCTACAATGAGCAGTTCTTC. This codes for CASSQDSSNSYNEQFF.

This chain connects TRBV7-9 to TRBJ1-1, with 11 bases fitting TRBD1. The CDR3 loop spans 16 amino acids. J was trimmed by 4 bases and V by 1 base; bases with no gene match: 5. Per the germline V gene, CDR1 is SEHNR and CDR2 is FQNEAQ (reference sequence). CDR3 bases: TGTGCCAGCAGCTTAGGCGCGGGACAGGGGGGCACTGAAGCTTTCTTT. Protein: CASSLGAGQGGTEAFF.

This clonotype came up a few times. The V call is TRBV6-1, the J call TRBJ2-7; D is unresolved. CDR1 and CDR2 (germline): MNHNS, SASEGT. V was trimmed by 1 base and J by 0 bases, leaving 10 bases between them. The CDR3 length is 15 residues. In DNA form, the CDR3 reads TGTGCCAGCAGTGAAGGTCAGGATTTCTCCTACGAGCAGTACTTC. As protein: CASSEGQDFSYEQYF.

The genes are TRBV11-2 and TRBJ2-7; weak D call: TRBD2 (6 bases). V dropped 1 base and J dropped 5 bases, with 15 bases sitting between them. This CDR3 is 15 amino acids long. Germline V lookup: CDR1 SGHAT, CDR2 FQNNGV. Written as DNA, the CDR3 is TGTGCCAGCAGCTTAGCCGGGGGACTTCATCACGAGCAGTACTTC. This sequence encodes CASSLAGGLHHEQYF. Using reference TRBV11-2 and TRBJ2-7 for the parts outside the CDR3, the full variable domain is EAGVAQSPRYKIIEKRQSVAFWCNPISGHATLYWYQQILGQGPKLLIQFQNNGVVDDSQLPKDRFSAERLKGVDSTLKIQPAKLEDSAVYLCASSLAGGLHHEQYFGPGTRLTVT.

The genes are TRBV4-1 and TRBJ1-1; D not certain. Germline CDR1 is MGHRA and CDR2 is YSYEKL. Trimming pared 4 bases from V and 11 bases from J, leaving 17 bases between. The CDR3 runs 13 residues. CDR3 protein: CASSPTPPGRAFF. The CDR3 nucleotides are TGCGCCAGCAGCCCTACTCCTCCCGGGAGGGCTTTCTTT.

This clonotype occurred a few times. The V and J genes are TRBV20-1 and TRBJ2-1; 9 positions agree with TRBD2. The ends lost 6 bases at V and 5 bases at J; junction bases unmatched: 8. Germline V lookup: CDR1 DFQATT, CDR2 SNEGSKA (reference sequence). This CDR3 contains 14 residues. This CDR3 is CSAKTSGLHNEQFF. The CDR3 DNA reads TGCAGTGCCAAGACTAGCGGTTTGCACAATGAGCAGTTCTTC.

The rearrangement joins TRBV7-8 to TRBJ2-7, with 13 positions matching TRBD2. Trimming took 1 base from V and 5 from J; bases not matched to a gene: 2. This CDR3 is built from 15 residues. From germline, CDR1 is SGHVS and CDR2 FQNEAQ. CDR3 nucleotide sequence: TGTGCCAGCAGCTTAGGGACTAGCGGGAGCCACGAGCAGTACTTC. It encodes CASSLGTSGSHEQYF.

This clonotype was found a few times. The rearrangement uses TRBV5-1 and TRBJ2-2, with TRBD2 matching 10 bases. J was trimmed by 4 bases and V by 4 bases; bases with no gene match: 7. CDR1 and CDR2 from the germline V gene are SGHRS and YFSETQ. This CDR3 is built from 16 residues. The CDR3 DNA reads as TGCGCCAGCAGCCCTGCCCTAGCGGGGGCCACCGGGGAGCTGTTTTTT. This encodes CASSPALAGATGELFF.

This clonotype came up a few times. This chain joins TRBV3-1 and TRBJ1-1; a possible D gene is TRBD1 (5 bases). CDR3 length equals 12 residues. V gave up 0 bases and J gave up 10 bases, with 9 bases separating them. Looked up from germline, CDR1 is LGHDT and CDR2 is YNNKEL (reference sequence). CDR3 DNA sequence: TGTGCCAGCAGCCAAGAAGAGGGGAGAGCTTTCTTT. Translating gives CASSQEEGRAFF.

The chain is built from TRBV6-1 and TRBJ2-7, with 9 bases that match TRBD1. CDR3 length: 16 residues. V was clipped by 7 bases and J by 5 bases; unmatched bases: 15. Germline CDR1 is MNHNS and CDR2 is SASEGT. The CDR3 reads CASTSRRGQGSHEQYF. The CDR3, as DNA: TGTGCCAGCACGTCCCGAAGGGGACAGGGCTCACACGAGCAGTACTTC.

The V gene is TRBV10-3, the J gene TRBJ2-7, with D possibly being TRBD2 (6 bases). The CDR3 totals 12 residues. The ends were cut back, 5 bases at V and 2 bases at J, with 7 bases in the middle. CDR1 and CDR2 from the germline V gene are ENHRY and SYGVKD. The CDR3 DNA reads as TGTGCCATCAGTCCTAGCGCCTACGAGCAGTACTTC. Translated, it gives CAISPSAYEQYF.

The chain couples TRBV27 to TRBJ2-2; tentative D call: TRBD1 (5 bases). The CDR3 contains 14 residues. CDR1 and CDR2 (germline): MNHEY, SMNVEV (reference sequence). The V and J ends lost 5 bases and 4 bases respectively, with 11 bases between them. In nucleotides, the CDR3 is TGTGCCAGCAGTGCAACAGGACCCACCGGGGAGCTGTTTTTT. It is translated as CASSATGPTGELFF.

This clonotype was recorded a few times. J is TRBJ2-1 and V is TRBV20-1, with TRBD2 identical over 7 bases. The trim removed 1 base at V and 12 bases at J, leaving 9 bases unmatched. CDR1 and CDR2 from the germline V gene are DFQATT and SNEGSKA (reference sequence). The CDR3 sequence is 13 residues long. The CDR3 bases are TGCAGTGCTAGAGCGGGAGGTGATTCAGGGCAGTTCTTC. Translating gives CSARAGGDSGQFF.

This clonotype came up a few times. The rearrangement uses TRBV12-5 and TRBJ2-7; no clear D. The germline V and J ends were trimmed by 6 bases and 3 bases, with 9 bases remaining between them. The CDR3 is 12 amino acids. Germline V gene sequence: CDR1 LGHNT, CDR2 FRNRAP. CDR3 residues: CASGQSYYEQYF. CDR3 coding DNA: TGTGCTAGTGGCCAGAGCTACTACGAGCAGTACTTC.

This chain links TRBV12-3 or TRBV12-4 with TRBJ2-1; 14 bases are shared with TRBD2. The CDR3 spans 17 residues. V trimming: 5 bases; J trimming: 1 base; junction bases outside the gene matches: 4. The CDR3 here is CASSLRLAGGSYNEQFF. CDR3 sequence (DNA): TGTGCCAGCAGTCTCCGACTAGCGGGGGGGTCCTACAATGAGCAGTTCTTC.